What follows are 30 T cell receptor beta chains derived from one specimen sequenced in a study of T cell changes during pregnancy in multiple sclerosis. Libraries were prepared by immunoSEQ multiplex PCR; TCRdb keeps only in-frame clonotypes and omits some of them. The sample contains 45,000 to 55,000 clones, 80% to 95% of which appear only once. The sample in question was peripheral blood, obtained after pregnancy. The source is a female donor with multiple sclerosis, enrolled in a pregnancy study.

The chain links TRBV7-2 to TRBJ2-7, with 9 nucleotides matching TRBD2. Germline V gene lookup returns CDR1 SGHTA and CDR2 FQGNSA. CDR3 length: 15 amino acids. V trimming: 2 bases; J trimming: 7 bases; junction bases outside the gene matches: 9. This CDR3 reads CASSLRGGALWEQYF. DNA of the CDR3: TGTGCCAGCAGCTTACGCGGGGGGGCCTTGTGGGAGCAGTACTTC.

The V gene is TRBV6-5, the J gene TRBJ2-7; TRBD2 matches 12 bases. This CDR3 is built from 16 residues. With V trimmed by 4 bases and J by 2 bases, 6 bases remained unmatched. Germline assignment: CDR1 MNHEY and CDR2 SVGAGI. The CDR3 DNA reads as TGTGCCAGCAGTTTTAGGACTAGCGGGGTACCCTACGAGCAGTACTTC. Translation gives CASSFRTSGVPYEQYF.

This clone occurred once. The chain combines TRBV9 with TRBJ1-4, with D perhaps TRBD1 (6 bases). The germline V and J ends were trimmed by 1 base and 3 bases, with 7 bases remaining between them. CDR3 size: 14 residues. CDR1 SGDLS and CDR2 YYNGEE come from the germline V gene. The CDR3 loop is CASSVKGANEKLFF. The CDR3 nucleotides are TGTGCCAGCAGCGTAAAGGGGGCTAATGAAAAACTGTTTTTT.

The rearrangement uses TRBV19 and TRBJ1-2; possibly TRBD1 for D (6 bases). This CDR3 has 13 residues. Germline V gives CDR1 LNHDA, CDR2 SQIVND (reference sequence). The ends were cut back, 9 bases at V and 0 bases at J, with 11 bases in the middle. CDR3 DNA sequence: TGTGCCAGCATGACAGGTACTAACTATGGCTACACCTTC. Protein sequence: CASMTGTNYGYTF.

The genes are TRBV6-5 and TRBJ1-2, with D unclear. Germline V gene lookup returns CDR1 MNHEY and CDR2 SVGAGI. Trimming stripped 7 bases from V and 4 bases from J, with 13 bases between. The CDR3 has 13 amino acids. The CDR3 DNA follows: TGTGCCAGCACTCGATCCAACAGCTATGGCTACACCTTC. The encoded protein is CASTRSNSYGYTF.

This sequence joins TRBV7-2 and TRBJ1-3; possibly TRBD1 for D (6 bases). The V and J ends lost 4 bases and 4 bases respectively, with 14 bases between them. Germline lookup yields CDR1 SGHTA and CDR2 FQGNSA. CDR3 length equals 15 residues. The CDR3 protein is CASSYSTQGGNTIYF. CDR3 coding DNA: TGTGCCAGCAGCTATAGCACCCAGGGGGGAAACACCATATATTTT.

The chain is built from TRBV21-1 and TRBJ1-3; the table's D call of TRBD1 was not tested on the DNA. TRBV21-1 is reported as a pseudogene. The CDR3 is made up of 16 amino acids. The CDR3 DNA is TGTGCCAGCAGCAAAACGAAAACAGGGACTGGAAACACCATATATTTT. Its protein product is CASSKTKTGTGNTIYF.

The V gene is TRBV19, the J gene TRBJ1-5; TRBD1 aligns across 8 bases. The CDR3 contains 14 residues. Trimming took 6 bases from V and 7 from J; bases not matched to a gene: 8. Germline V gene lookup returns CDR1 LNHDA and CDR2 SQIVND (reference sequence). The CDR3: CASRPQGASQPQHF. CDR3 DNA sequence: TGTGCCAGTAGGCCTCAGGGGGCGAGCCAGCCCCAGCATTTT. Full variable domain (rest looked up from reference TRBV19 and TRBJ1-5): DGGITQSPKYLFRKEGQNVTLSCEQNLNHDAMYWYRQDPGQGLRLIYYSQIVNDFQKGDIAEGYSVSREKKESFPLTVTSAQKNPTAFYLCASRPQGASQPQHFGDGTRLSIL.

This chain links TRBV29-1 with TRBJ1-2; D unresolved. Germline values: CDR1 SQVTM, CDR2 ANQGSEA. This CDR3 is 10 amino acids long. V lost 2 bases, J lost 6 bases, and 4 bases lay in between. The CDR3 DNA follows: TGCAGCGTTGAACAGAATGGCTACACCTTC. The encoded protein is CSVEQNGYTF.

V is TRBV7-9 and J is TRBJ1-1; weak D call: TRBD1 (6 bases). Germline CDR1 reads SEHNR; CDR2 reads FQNEAQ (reference sequence). The germline V and J ends were trimmed by 6 bases and 5 bases, with 19 bases remaining between them. The CDR3 runs 15 residues. The CDR3: CASSEGGAAWTEAFF. The CDR3 region has the DNA TGTGCCAGCAGTGAGGGGGGGGCAGCTTGGACTGAAGCTTTCTTT.

V usage is TRBV25-1 and J usage is TRBJ1-4; 7 bases map to TRBD1. CDR1 MGHDK and CDR2 SYGVNS come from the germline V gene. Losses at the gene ends were 4 bases for V and 3 bases for J; bases not matched to a gene: 5. This CDR3 comprises 15 residues. CDR3 DNA: TGTGCCAGCAGTGCAATGACAGGGTCTAATGAAAAACTGTTTTTT. It codes for CASSAMTGSNEKLFF.

The table lists this clone with a count of one. The rearrangement joins TRBV5-1 to TRBJ2-3; D is ambiguous. CDR1 is SGHRS and CDR2 is YFSETQ in the germline V gene. V was clipped by 4 bases and J by 6 bases, with 9 bases between them. CDR3 length: 12 amino acids. The chain's CDR3 is CASSQQWDTQYF. The CDR3 DNA is TGCGCCAGCAGCCAACAGTGGGATACGCAGTATTTT. The entire variable domain, with the rest obtained from reference TRBV5-1 and TRBJ2-3, is as follows: KAGVTQTPRYLIKTRGQQVTLSCSPISGHRSVSWYQQTPGQGLQFLFEYFSETQRNKGNFPGRFSGRQFSNSRSEMNVSTLELGDSALYLCASSQQWDTQYFGPGTRLTVL.

The rearrangement uses TRBV9 and TRBJ1-2; no definite D call. The V end was cut by 0 bases, the J end by 8 bases, with 14 bases between. CDR1 and CDR2 from the germline V gene are SGDLS and YYNGEE. The CDR3 has 14 amino acids. The CDR3 nucleotides are TGTGCCAGCAGCGTAGGAGACTCGGTCGGAGGCTACACCTTC. As protein: CASSVGDSVGGYTF.

The V call is TRBV5-8, the J call TRBJ1-2; perhaps TRBD1 as D (5 bases). CDR3 size: 13 residues. V gave up 2 bases and J gave up 7 bases, with 12 bases separating them. In germline, CDR1 is SGHTS, CDR2 YDEGEE. CDR3 DNA sequence: TGTGCCAGCAGCTTCGCCAGGGTGTTTGGCTACACCTTC. This sequence encodes CASSFARVFGYTF.

The chain employs TRBV2 and TRBJ1-2, with D perhaps TRBD1 (6 bases). V lost 6 bases to trimming and J lost 2 bases, with 16 bases between them. The CDR3 consists of 15 residues. Germline V gives CDR1 SNHLY, CDR2 FYNNEI. CDR3 in DNA: TGTGCCAGCAGCTCATCTGGACAGAAGAACTATGGCTACACCTTC. It is translated as CASSSSGQKNYGYTF.

The chain has TRBV14 and TRBJ1-5; D not certain. The CDR3 is 16 residues long. The V end was cut by 2 bases, the J end by 1 base, with 12 bases between. The germline V gene encodes CDR1 SGHDN and CDR2 FVKESK. The CDR3 reads CASSQPHMTSNQPQHF. The CDR3, as DNA: TGTGCCAGCAGCCAACCACACATGACAAGCAATCAGCCCCAGCATTTT.

The CDR3 reads CASSPRQGQSPLHF. The CDR3, as DNA: TGTGCCAGCAGCCCGAGACAGGGCCAATCACCCCTCCACTTT. The V call is TRBV11-2, the J call TRBJ1-6; 7 nucleotides line up with TRBD1. This CDR3 has 14 residues. The germline gives CDR1 SGHAT, CDR2 FQNNGV. The ends lost 5 bases at V and 10 bases at J; junction bases unmatched: 8.

The chain recombines TRBV19 with TRBJ1-3, with 8 bases lining up with TRBD1. With V trimmed by 3 bases and J by 2 bases, 3 bases remained unmatched. This CDR3 spans 15 amino acids. Germline V gene sequence: CDR1 LNHDA, CDR2 SQIVND (reference sequence). CDR3 protein: CASSIGQGTGNTIYF. CDR3 sequence (DNA): TGTGCCAGTAGTATCGGACAGGGAACTGGAAACACCATATATTTT.

This chain uses TRBV10-3 with TRBJ2-1, with 9 bases identical to TRBD2. The CDR3 totals 17 residues. The V segment lost 5 bases and the J segment 2 bases; nucleotides outside the gene matches: 10. Germline V gene sequence: CDR1 ENHRY, CDR2 SYGVKD. The CDR3 sequence: CAISQLLAGDAYNEQFF. For the CDR3, the DNA is TGTGCCATCAGTCAATTATTAGCGGGGGACGCCTACAATGAGCAGTTCTTC.

V is TRBV10-2 and J is TRBJ2-7; 15 bases are shared with TRBD2. Germline V gene sequence: CDR1 WSHSY, CDR2 SAAADI. The CDR3 contains 15 residues. The V and J ends lost 7 bases and 2 bases, in that order; junction bases with no gene match: 3. As DNA, the CDR3 is TGCGCCAGCATGGGACTAGCGGGGGGCACCTACGAGCAGTACTTC. It translates to CASMGLAGGTYEQYF.

The J gene is TRBJ1-2, the V gene TRBV9; 7 bases match TRBD1. This CDR3 spans 15 amino acids. Trimming removed 0 bases from V and 2 bases from J; junction bases left unmatched: 4. Germline V gene lookup returns CDR1 SGDLS and CDR2 YYNGEE. In DNA form, the CDR3 reads TGTGCCAGCAGCGTAGCAGCCAGGGGGAACTATGGCTACACCTTC. Amino acid sequence: CASSVAARGNYGYTF.

The chain is built from TRBV7-2 and TRBJ2-3, with D possibly being TRBD2 (6 bases). The length of the CDR3 is 15 residues. CDR1 is SGHTA and CDR2 is FQGNSA in the germline V gene. V lost 6 bases, J lost 4 bases, and 17 bases lay in between. CDR3 nucleotides: TGTGCCAGCAGACGAGGTGGTAGCGGAGCAGATACGCAGTATTTT. Encoded protein: CASRRGGSGADTQYF.

The chain is built from TRBV2 and TRBJ2-7, with D hard to call. Germline V lookup: CDR1 SNHLY, CDR2 FYNNEI. V gave up 5 bases and J gave up 6 bases, with 8 bases separating them. This CDR3 comprises 11 residues. The CDR3 loop is CASSMYTEQYF. Here the CDR3 DNA reads TGTGCCAGCAGTATGTACACCGAGCAGTACTTC.

The J gene is TRBJ1-6, the V gene TRBV5-5, with TRBD1 as a possible D gene (6 bases). Germline V gene data show CDR1 as SGHKS and CDR2 as YYEKEE (reference sequence). V shed 6 bases and J shed 7 bases, with 17 bases lying between them. This CDR3 is 15 amino acids long. The CDR3 DNA reads as TGTGCCAGCACCCTTAGGACAGCCTTCAATTCACCCCTCCACTTT. Translation gives CASTLRTAFNSPLHF.

The chain links TRBV6-1 to TRBJ1-5; D not certain. Germline lookup yields CDR1 MNHNS and CDR2 SASEGT. The CDR3 is 14 residues long. V dropped 6 bases and J dropped 3 bases, with 12 bases sitting between them. The CDR3 sequence is CASRRSGSNQPQHF. DNA of the CDR3: TGTGCCAGCAGGCGGAGCGGGTCCAATCAGCCCCAGCATTTT.

This chain uses TRBV5-1 with TRBJ2-2; D perhaps matches TRBD1 (7 bases). CDR3 length: 17 amino acids. CDR1 and CDR2 (germline): SGHRS, YFSETQ. Deletions cut 2 bases from V and 0 bases from J, with 14 bases between. DNA for the CDR3: TGCGCCAGCAGCTTAGGAGGGGGCGCCGCGAACACCGGGGAGCTGTTTTTT. Translating gives CASSLGGGAANTGELFF.

This clone has a single count. This chain joins TRBV7-6 and TRBJ1-4; D is unclear. Germline V gives CDR1 SGHVS, CDR2 FNYEAQ. The CDR3 is 15 amino acids. V was pared by 2 bases and J by 7 bases, with 14 bases between. The CDR3: CASSLQEWGVEKLFF. In DNA, the CDR3 is TGTGCCAGCAGCTTACAGGAATGGGGAGTTGAAAAACTGTTTTTT.

The chain joins TRBV19 to TRBJ1-2; D may be TRBD1 (5 bases). CDR3 length equals 15 residues. Trimming removed 5 bases from V and 4 bases from J, with 17 bases in between. Germline CDR1 is LNHDA and CDR2 is SQIVND (reference sequence). CDR3 nucleotide sequence: TGTGCCAGTAGTCCCCCCCTTGGGGCGGTCTATGGCTACACCTTC. This translates into CASSPPLGAVYGYTF.

The chain is built from TRBV19 and TRBJ1-1; no reliable D call. The V end was cut by 5 bases, the J end by 4 bases, with 14 bases between. The CDR3 covers 14 residues. CDR1 and CDR2 from the germline V gene are LNHDA and SQIVND (reference sequence). The CDR3 coding sequence is TGTGCCAGTAGTTGGAGGGAGGGATTCACTGAAGCTTTCTTT. Translated, it gives CASSWREGFTEAFF.

The rearrangement joins TRBV9 to TRBJ1-6, with D unresolved. The germline V gene has CDR1 SGDLS and CDR2 YYNGEE. V lost 0 bases and J 5 bases, leaving 15 bases between the germline ends. The CDR3 covers 17 residues. The CDR3 DNA reads as TGTGCCAGCAGCGTAGCACCCAAACCGCCGGATAATTCACCCCTCCACTTT. Protein sequence: CASSVAPKPPDNSPLHF.